Listed here is a single T cell receptor (beta chain). Losses at the gene ends were 4 bases for V and 6 bases for J; bases not matched to a gene: 6. Germline loops: CDR1 SGHDT, CDR2 YYEEEE. The CDR3 runs 13 residues. This sample is part of a study of T-cell reconstitution after alpha-beta-depleted transplantation in children. Preparing the TCRbeta library involved the use of unique molecular identifiers. TCRdb processed the PCR reads anew with MiXCR; each CDR3 protein has one entry. The table records about 540,000 distinct CDR3 sequences, about a sixth of them present only once. The TCR sequence derives from a human donor who donated a stem cell graft to a child with acute lymphoblastic leukemia. The chain employs TRBV5-6 and TRBJ2-7; 8 nucleotides line up with TRBD1. Material: PBMCs from the stem cell graft donor, obtained from the stem cell graft. The CDR3 nucleotides are TGTGCCAGCAGCGGGACAGGTCTAACCGAGCAGTACTTC. Amino acid sequence: CASSGTGLTEQYF.